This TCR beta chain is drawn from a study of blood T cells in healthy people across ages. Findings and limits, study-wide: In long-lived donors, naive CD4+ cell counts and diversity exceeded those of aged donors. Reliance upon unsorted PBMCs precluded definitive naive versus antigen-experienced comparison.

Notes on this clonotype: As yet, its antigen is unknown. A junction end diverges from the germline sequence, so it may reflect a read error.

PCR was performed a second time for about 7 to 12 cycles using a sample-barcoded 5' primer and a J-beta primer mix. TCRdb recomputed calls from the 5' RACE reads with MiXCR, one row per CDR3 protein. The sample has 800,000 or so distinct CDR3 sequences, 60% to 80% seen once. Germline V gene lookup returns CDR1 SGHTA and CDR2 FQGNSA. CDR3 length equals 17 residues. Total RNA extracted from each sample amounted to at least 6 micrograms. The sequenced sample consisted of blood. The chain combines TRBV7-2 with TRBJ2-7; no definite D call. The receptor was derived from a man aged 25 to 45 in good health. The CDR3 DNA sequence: TGTGCCAGCAGCTTAGCGCTGACCGTCCTACCCCCCTACGGGCAGTACTTC. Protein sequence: CASSLALTVLPPYGQYF.